This T cell receptor (beta chain) was retrieved from a study of CD8+CD57+ T cells in acquired aplastic anemia. Study overall: An average of roughly 2.9 ug of DNA was obtained from sorted CD4+ and CD8+ cells.

This clonotype has a count of ten or more. The antigen is undetermined. Study results and caveats: Approximately 27 CD8+ CDR3 sequences occurred in both the patients and the controls.

This CDR3 has 16 residues. Trimming left V 0 bases short and J 5 bases short, with 14 bases between. Germline CDR1 is DFQATT and CDR2 is SNEGSKA (reference sequence). CDR3 and TCR beta VDJ profiling relied on a genomic DNA template. TCRdb itself ran the reads through MiXCR, one entry per CDR3 protein. This table has approximately 380,000 distinct CDR3 sequences, 65% to 80% appearing once. The receptor was isolated from a human donor in good health, serving as a control. The rearrangement joins TRBV20-1 to TRBJ1-6; tentative D call: TRBD1 (6 bases). Sequenced: sorted CD4+, CD8+, or CD8+CD57+ T cells (not recorded which) from PBMCs. The CDR3 here is CSARDGWQGNNSPLHF. CDR3 coding DNA: TGCAGTGCTAGAGATGGGTGGCAGGGGAATAATTCACCCCTCCACTTT.